This T cell receptor beta chain was sequenced in a study of blood T cell repertoires in COVID-19 (dated by TCRdb to 2020 to 2021). As for the study more broadly: Collaborator samples came from the United States, Italy and Spain and covered acute and convalescent phases of COVID-19. The prospective study material was composed of cDNA or gDNA derived from T cells, B-cell-depleted T cells, or PBMCs. The dataset comprised deeply sampled blood TCRbeta repertoires from subjects exposed to, actively infected with, or recovered from COVID-19. The repertoires were made available in a free public database intended to serve as a resource for research on the immune response to SARS-CoV-2. Samples were obtained from the ongoing ImmuneRACE study (first 160 participants) and from approximately 1,200 subjects provided by 6 global collaborators. A de-identified subject ID, COVID-19 status, age in years and sex were almost always included in the sample metadata. HLA class I and class II types, where available, came from metadata supplied by the sample provider rather than from assay-based typing. Paper-wide results and their limitations: The quantity of clinical and demographic metadata differed by source and by participant and was supplied without curation.

TCRbeta CDR3 regions were amplified from genomic DNA using the immunoSEQ Assay, a bias-controlled multiplex PCR. The authors processed their data as follows. The number of nucleated cells in each sample was estimated from the amplification of reference gene primers within the assay. Sequence reads were collapsed and filtered to measure the absolute abundance of every unique TCRbeta CDR3 rearrangement. Productive Simpson clonality was computed per sample as the square root of Simpson's diversity index over productive rearrangements. TCRdb obtained this table from immuneACCESS and retained in-frame rearrangements with V and J assigned. These tables miss some clones; where compared with another copy, unresolved V genes account for less than half of the shortfall, and the remainder is unexplained. D and trimming were read from the DNA, whereas the V and J calls and clone size are those reported in that table. Across this sample there are approximately 240,000 clones, with about 83% seen only once. The ten top clones hold over 0.95% of the sample.

This clone was observed a single time. The antigen it binds to is not known. It has no much larger one-base neighbor in the sample; base qualities were not kept. As encoded in the germline V gene (reference sequence), CDR1 is GTSNPN while CDR2 is SVGIG. Inclusive of the bounding cysteine and phenylalanine, the CDR3 is 12 residues long. Of the read, only the CDR3 DNA is kept; its 36 bases are in frame from base 1. V loses 1 base, J loses 8 bases, and the germline ends lie 8 bases apart. In Seattle, one collaborating source enrolled patients while the infection was active and tracked those patients longitudinally over the course of disease. The collaborating institutions used their own protocols to collect whole blood in K2EDTA tubes. For TCRbeta analysis, collaborators shipped samples as frozen whole blood, isolated PBMCs, or DNA extracted from either of those sample types.

This TCR was recovered from a woman aged 30 to 39 with COVID-19, enrolled during active disease. Specimen: peripheral blood. Recombination joined TRBV30 with TRBJ1-4; the D gene remains uncertain. The DNA sequence reads TGTGCCTGGAGTGACAATCGCGAAAAACTGTTTTTT. Translated, it gives CAWSDNREKLFF.